This TCR beta chain was sequenced for a study of T cell responses to AZD1222 COVID-19 vaccine. Study overall: The analysis combined second doses at about 4 or about 12 weeks.

Study-wide findings and caveats: Reportedly, close to half of spike-specific TCRs are directed against unmutated variant regions. Spike-wide coverage was observed for vaccine-associated CD4 TCRs, with dominant responses at 160-218 and 743-854. Most donors were white British, females outnumbered males, and clonal diversity was possibly underestimated.

In the case of this clone: Its antigen is unknown.

TCRdb's copy holds only in-frame clones and misses some; the assay was immunoSEQ multiplex PCR. The sample contains fewer than 200,000 clones, over 85% of which appear only once. The sequence came from an adult in good health. The sequencing used peripheral blood, collected on day 0 of AZD1222 vaccination.

CDR3 sequence: CASSPQGWDTEAFF. CDR3 bases: TGCGCCAGCAGCCCCCAGGGGTGGGACACTGAAGCTTTCTTT. This chain connects TRBV5-1 to TRBJ1-1, with D perhaps TRBD1 (6 bases). Germline loops: CDR1 SGHRS, CDR2 YFSETQ. This CDR3 has 14 amino acids. Trimming cost V 4 bases and J 3 bases, with 13 bases left between them.